The source of this T cell receptor (beta chain) is a study of blood T cells in healthy people across ages. Study overall: Template switching recovered approximately one barcoded beta molecule for every two T cells. Points from the study as a whole: It was found that TCR beta diversity correlated strongly with the percentage of naive T cells.

The CDR3 totals 18 residues. The germline gives CDR1 MGHRA, CDR2 YSYEKL. J gave up 0 bases and V 0 bases, and 7 bases lay outside the gene matches. A note on this clonotype: Its matching antigen is unknown.

Primed by a sample-barcoded 5' primer and a J-beta primer mix, a second PCR proceeded for 7 to 11 cycles. Tags on each cDNA molecule came from a template-switch adaptor with 12 random nucleotides. TCRdb reprocessed the 5' RACE reads with MiXCR, giving one entry per CDR3 protein. The sample lists over 950,000 distinct CDR3 sequences, roughly two fifths seen once, with approximately 14% in the top ten. V usage is TRBV4-1 and J usage is TRBJ1-5; 8 nucleotides align to TRBD1. The sample was blood. The receptor was derived from a man aged 18 to 35 in good health. CDR3: CASSQDPRTGYSNQPQHF. The CDR3 DNA sequence: TGCGCCAGCAGCCAAGACCCTAGGACAGGGTATAGCAATCAGCCCCAGCATTTT.